These T cell receptor beta chains were read from a single sample in a study of blood T cell repertoires in COVID-19. TCRdb's table, derived via immunoSEQ multiplex PCR, lists solely in-frame clones and lacks some. Altogether over 250,000 clones are present, 70% to 90% being singletons, with the ten largest covering roughly an eighth. The source material was peripheral blood. Receptors originate from a woman aged 55-69 years with acute or convalescent COVID-19. The CDR3 runs from the conserved cysteine through the conserved F or W. The order of the fields is J gene, clone size, D gene, V gene, CDR3 protein, CDR3 DNA. The D gene is left open where the match is weak. Only part of the rows carry a size: once, few, many, or a class if the clone is expanded.

TRBJ1-1,NA,NA,TRBV7-8,CASSLATGLAFF,TGTGCCAGCAGCTTAGCAACAGGCTTGGCTTTCTTT
TRBJ2-5,NA,TRBD2,TRBV27,CASSPLVGRGVQETQYF,TGTGCCAGCAGTCCCCTCGTCGGGCGGGGGGTTCAAGAGACCCAGTACTTC
TRBJ1-2,NA,NA,TRBV3-1/TRBV3-2,CASSQEGIGGVYGYTF,TGTGCCAGCAGCCAAGAGGGAATTGGGGGCGTCTATGGCTACACCTTC
TRBJ1-6,NA,TRBD1,TRBV28,CASSWDSGNSPLHF,TGTGCCAGCAGCTGGGACAGCGGAAATTCACCCCTCCACTTT
TRBJ2-7,many,TRBD1,TRBV30,CAWSVRTGSYEQYF,TGTGCCTGGAGTGTAAGGACAGGGTCGTACGAGCAGTACTTC
TRBJ2-3,NA,TRBD2,TRBV19,CASSIWRTSGRASTDTQYF,TGTGCCAGTAGTATTTGGAGGACTAGCGGGAGGGCCAGCACAGATACGCAGTATTTT
TRBJ2-1,NA,NA,TRBV7-9,CASTPSEGKRDSYNEQFF,TGTGCCAGCACCCCCTCGGAGGGTAAGCGTGACTCCTACAATGAGCAGTTCTTC
TRBJ1-5,once,TRBD1,TRBV6-2/TRBV6-3,CASSYGHRGHGQPQHF,TGTGCCAGCAGTTACGGACACAGGGGGCACGGGCAGCCCCAGCATTTT
TRBJ2-7,NA,TRBD1,TRBV27,CASTRGLGTGDYEQYF,TGTGCCAGCACCCGAGGTCTCGGGACAGGGGACTACGAGCAGTACTTC
TRBJ2-1,NA,TRBD2,TRBV2,CAISGLAGGRRYDEQFF,TGTGCCATCTCGGGACTAGCGGGGGGAAGGCGGTATGATGAGCAGTTCTTC
TRBJ2-1,NA,NA,TRBV11-2,CASSLGSGGYNEQFF,TGTGCCAGCAGCTTGGGGTCCGGGGGCTACAATGAGCAGTTCTTC
TRBJ1-2,NA,NA,TRBV28,CASSLGGNYGYTF,TGTGCCAGCAGTTTGGGGGGTAACTATGGCTACACCTTC
TRBJ2-7,NA,TRBD1,TRBV5-1,CASSVGQGVLDEQYF,TGCGCCAGCAGCGTTGGTCAGGGGGTATTGGACGAGCAGTACTTC
TRBJ2-7,NA,TRBD1,TRBV6-5,CASSLGTGFYEQYF,TGTGCCAGCAGTCTCGGGACAGGGTTCTACGAGCAGTACTTC
TRBJ2-3,NA,NA,TRBV7-3,CASSGGSGSTDTQYF,TGTGCCAGCAGCGGGGGGAGCGGGAGCACAGATACGCAGTATTTT
TRBJ2-1,NA,NA,TRBV2,CASSEGAISYNEQFF,TGTGCCAGCAGTGAGGGGGCAATCTCCTACAATGAGCAGTTCTTC
TRBJ1-4,NA,NA,TRBV11-1,CASRWGEEKLFF,TGTGCCAGCAGGTGGGGCGAGGAAAAACTGTTTTTT
TRBJ2-3,NA,TRBD2,TRBV6-5,CASSPTSGGGTQYF,TGTGCCAGCAGTCCCACCTCGGGGGGTGGTACGCAGTATTTT
TRBJ2-1,once,TRBD2,TRBV5-4,CASSAGGGGRHSYNEQFF,TGTGCCAGCAGCGCGGGGGGTGGCGGGAGGCACTCCTACAATGAGCAGTTCTTC
TRBJ2-2,few,NA,TRBV28,CASNRDANTGELFF,TGTGCCAGCAACAGAGACGCGAACACCGGGGAGCTGTTTTTT
TRBJ1-5,few,TRBD1,TRBV28,CASSLQPGQGSNQPQHF,TGTGCCAGCAGTCTCCAACCGGGACAGGGGAGCAATCAGCCCCAGCATTTT
TRBJ1-1,NA,NA,TRBV28,CASSPPRSRTEAFF,TGTGCCAGCAGTCCCCCAAGATCGCGTACTGAAGCTTTCTTT
TRBJ1-5,NA,NA,TRBV7-2,CASSPTGMQPQHF,TGTGCCAGCAGCCCCACAGGAATGCAGCCCCAGCATTTT
TRBJ1-2,NA,TRBD1,TRBV9,CASSPGQTNYGYTF,TGTGCCAGCAGCCCGGGACAGACTAACTATGGCTACACCTTC
TRBJ1-3,once,TRBD1,TRBV11-2,CASSLDRAGNTIYF,TGTGCCAGCAGCCTCGACAGGGCTGGAAACACCATATATTTT
TRBJ1-2,once,NA,TRBV28,CASSLVDRSYGYTF,TGTGCCAGCAGTTTAGTCGACAGATCCTATGGCTACACCTTC
TRBJ2-2,NA,NA,TRBV21-1,CASSNRVIGGLAGDRYTGELFF,TGTGCCAGCAGCAATAGGGTTATTGGCGGACTAGCGGGAGATCGCTACACCGGGGAGCTGTTTTTT
TRBJ1-3,NA,NA,TRBV9,CASSVDVSGSGNTIYF,TGTGCCAGCAGCGTCGACGTATCGGGCTCTGGAAACACCATATATTTT
TRBJ1-1,once,TRBD1,TRBV24-1,CATSEPGQGEAFF,TGTGCCACCAGTGAACCCGGACAGGGTGAAGCTTTCTTT
TRBJ2-7,NA,TRBD2,TRBV5-1,CASSLEGSGRAYEQYF,TGCGCCAGCAGCTTGGAGGGTAGCGGGAGGGCTTACGAGCAGTACTTC
TRBJ1-4,NA,NA,TRBV18,CASSPDARVEKLFF,TGTGCCAGCTCACCAGACGCCCGGGTCGAAAAACTGTTTTTT
TRBJ1-6,NA,TRBD1,TRBV5-1,CASSAGQANNSPLHF,TGCGCCAGCAGCGCGGGACAGGCCAATAATTCACCCCTCCACTTT
TRBJ1-2,NA,TRBD1,TRBV6-5,CASKRQGLVYGYTF,TGTGCCAGCAAAAGACAGGGATTAGTCTATGGCTACACCTTC
TRBJ2-1,NA,TRBD2,TRBV29-1,CSVDSSGIYNEQFF,TGCAGCGTTGATTCTAGCGGGATTTACAATGAGCAGTTCTTC
TRBJ1-3,NA,TRBD1,TRBV6-5,CASRRQGTGNTIYF,TGTGCCAGCAGGCGACAGGGAACAGGAAACACCATATATTTT
TRBJ1-4,NA,TRBD1,TRBV7-2,CASSGQGLQGEKLFF,TGTGCCAGCAGCGGACAGGGGTTACAAGGTGAAAAACTGTTTTTT
TRBJ1-6,NA,NA,TRBV7-2,CASSRVPGVPNSPLHF,TGTGCCAGCAGCCGCGTGCCAGGGGTACCCAATTCACCCCTCCACTTT
TRBJ1-2,NA,NA,TRBV11-2,CASRRIQGVHTF,TGTGCCAGCAGGCGAATACAGGGTGTGCACACCTTC
TRBJ1-2,NA,TRBD1,TRBV28,CASRSQQGRYGYTF,TGTGCCAGCAGATCCCAACAGGGGCGCTATGGCTACACCTTC
TRBJ1-1,NA,TRBD1,TRBV11-2,CASSLDHRGAEAFF,TGTGCCAGCAGCTTAGATCACAGGGGGGCTGAAGCTTTCTTT
TRBJ1-6,NA,TRBD1,TRBV3-1/TRBV3-2,CASSQDGQGASLPSPLHF,TGTGCCAGCAGCCAAGATGGGCAGGGGGCATCCCTTCCATCACCCCTCCACTTT
TRBJ2-7,NA,NA,TRBV5-3,CARSSPRHNWEQYF,TGTGCCAGAAGCTCACCGCGACACAACTGGGAGCAGTACTTC
TRBJ2-2,NA,TRBD2,TRBV6-2/TRBV6-3,CASSYTSGGAYTGELFF,TGTGCCAGCAGTTACACTAGCGGGGGGGCATACACCGGGGAGCTGTTTTTT